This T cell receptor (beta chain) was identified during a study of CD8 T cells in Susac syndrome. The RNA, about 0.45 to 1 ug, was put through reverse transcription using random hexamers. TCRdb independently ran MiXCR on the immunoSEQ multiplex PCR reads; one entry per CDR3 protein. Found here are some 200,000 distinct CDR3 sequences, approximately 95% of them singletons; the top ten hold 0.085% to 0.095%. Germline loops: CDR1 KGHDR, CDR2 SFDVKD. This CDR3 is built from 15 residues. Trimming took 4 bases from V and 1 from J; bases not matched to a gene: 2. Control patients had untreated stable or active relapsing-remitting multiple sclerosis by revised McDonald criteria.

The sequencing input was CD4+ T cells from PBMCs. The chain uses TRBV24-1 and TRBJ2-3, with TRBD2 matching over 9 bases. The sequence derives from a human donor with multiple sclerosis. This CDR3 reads CATSEPSGGTDTQYF. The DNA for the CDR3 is TGTGCCACCAGTGAGCCTAGCGGGGGCACAGATACGCAGTATTTT.